Below are 11 T cell receptor beta chains sequenced from a single sample in a study of cytomegalovirus exposure and HLA in healthy donors. Repertoires were generated with immunoSEQ multiplex PCR, while TCRdb's copy carries only in-frame clones and drops some. The sample contains more than 95,000 clones, about nine tenths of which appear only once. Sample: PBMCs. The source is a young man in good health and CMV-seronegative.

The chain carries TRBV28 and TRBJ2-1, with 7 bases identical to TRBD1. The CDR3 runs 16 residues. The junction had 9 bases not matched to a gene; V was cut back by 1 base and J by 6 bases. Germline V CDR1 and CDR2: MDHEN, SYDVKM. In nucleotides, the CDR3 is TGTGCCAGCAGTTTATCGCTGACAGGGTTGGTCAATGAGCAGTTCTTC. Amino acids: CASSLSLTGLVNEQFF.

The CDR3 spells CASSKQGIYGNTIYF. CDR3 sequence (DNA): TGTGCCAGCAGCAAACAGGGGATATATGGAAACACCATATATTTT. The V call is TRBV7-8, the J call TRBJ1-3; 7 bases fit TRBD1. The CDR3 consists of 15 residues. V lost 5 bases, J lost 3 bases, and 7 bases stayed unmatched. In germline, CDR1 is SGHVS, CDR2 FQNEAQ.

V gene TRBV29-1 combines with J gene TRBJ2-7, with D hard to call. V lost 4 bases and J 2 bases, leaving 12 bases between the germline ends. Germline CDR1 reads SQVTM; CDR2 reads ANQGSEA. The CDR3 sequence is 13 residues long. The DNA of the CDR3 is TGCAGCGTTGGAGGTTCCGGAACCTACGAGCAGTACTTC. Translation gives CSVGGSGTYEQYF.

This rearrangement joins TRBV5-1 to TRBJ2-3; D uncertain. This CDR3 region has 15 residues. CDR1 is SGHRS, CDR2 YFSETQ, per germline. With 3 bases removed from V and 2 bases from J, the gap between germline ends came to 13 bases. The CDR3 loop reads CASSSSLQSTDTQYF. Written as DNA, the CDR3 is TGCGCCAGCAGCTCCTCCTTACAGTCCACAGATACGCAGTATTTT.

This clone was seen just once. The gene calls are TRBV4-3 and TRBJ1-1; weak D call: TRBD1 (6 bases). CDR1 LGHNA and CDR2 YSLEER come from the germline V gene. The CDR3 spans 14 residues. Trimming left V 4 bases short and J 1 base short, with 10 bases between. CDR3 nucleotides: TGCGCCAGCAGCCCCGGGACAAAGAACACTGAAGCTTTCTTT. Translation: CASSPGTKNTEAFF.

The V call is TRBV5-1, the J call TRBJ2-1; TRBD2 aligns across 7 bases. Germline V gene lookup returns CDR1 SGHRS and CDR2 YFSETQ. Trimming took 4 bases from V and 16 from J; bases not matched to a gene: 17. The CDR3 spans 14 residues. DNA for the CDR3: TGCGCCAGCAGCAGCGGGAACCCGGGGCCCGGAGTATTCTTC. It encodes CASSSGNPGPGVFF. The full variable domain, its missing parts supplied by reference TRBV5-1 and TRBJ2-1, is KAGVTQTPRYLIKTRGQQVTLSCSPISGHRSVSWYQQTPGQGLQFLFEYFSETQRNKGNFPGRFSGRQFSNSRSEMNVSTLELGDSALYLCASSSGNPGPGVFFGPGTRLTVL.

This sequence joins TRBV1 and TRBJ1-1. TRBV1 represents a pseudogene. There are 12 residues in the CDR3. DNA for the CDR3: TGCACCAGCAGATTCAGAGGAACTGAAGCTTTCTTT. Translating it yields CTSRFRGTEAFF.

J is TRBJ2-7 and V is TRBV11-2; 10 positions match TRBD1. V was clipped by 2 bases and J by 7 bases; unmatched bases: 11. CDR3 length: 16 amino acids. Germline V gives CDR1 SGHAT, CDR2 FQNNGV. CDR3 residues: CASSLRPRQGAGEQYF. The CDR3, as DNA: TGTGCCAGCAGCTTACGCCCGAGACAGGGGGCGGGTGAGCAGTACTTC.

This chain links TRBV9 with TRBJ2-5; 10 bases are a match to TRBD2. The V and J ends lost 4 bases and 0 bases, in that order; junction bases with no gene match: 6. The CDR3 is 16 amino acids. In germline, CDR1 is SGDLS, CDR2 YYNGEE. The CDR3 loop reads CASSLGLAEYQETQYF. CDR3 in DNA: TGTGCCAGCAGCTTAGGACTAGCGGAATACCAAGAGACCCAGTACTTC.

The rearrangement joins TRBV29-1 to TRBJ2-7; 9 nucleotides agree with TRBD1. Germline CDR1 SQVTM, CDR2 ANQGSEA. The CDR3 runs 13 residues. V shed 6 bases and J 3 bases; nucleotides not matched to a gene: 6. DNA of the CDR3: TGCAGCGTGAGGACAGGGGAAAACTACGAGCAGTACTTC. This sequence encodes CSVRTGENYEQYF.

The chain has TRBV18 and TRBJ2-2; 7 positions agree with TRBD2. V shed 4 bases, J shed 6 bases, and the junction held 2 bases outside the gene matches. Germline assignment: CDR1 KGHSH and CDR2 LQKENI. There are 13 residues in the CDR3. This CDR3 is CASSLLAPGELFF. DNA of the CDR3: TGTGCCAGCTCACTACTAGCGCCCGGGGAGCTGTTTTTT.